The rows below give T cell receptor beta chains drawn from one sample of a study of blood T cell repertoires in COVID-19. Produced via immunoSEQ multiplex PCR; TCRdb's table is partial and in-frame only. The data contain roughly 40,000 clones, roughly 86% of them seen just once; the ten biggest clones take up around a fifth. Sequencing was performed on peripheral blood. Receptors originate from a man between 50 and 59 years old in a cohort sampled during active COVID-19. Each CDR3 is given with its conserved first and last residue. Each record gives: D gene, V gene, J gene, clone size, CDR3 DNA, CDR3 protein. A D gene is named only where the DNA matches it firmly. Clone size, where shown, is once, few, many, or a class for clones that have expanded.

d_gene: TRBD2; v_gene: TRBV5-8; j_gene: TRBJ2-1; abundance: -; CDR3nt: TGTGCCAGCAGCTTGCCATTAGCGGGAGCCTACAATGAGCAGTTCTTC; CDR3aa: CASSLPLAGAYNEQFF
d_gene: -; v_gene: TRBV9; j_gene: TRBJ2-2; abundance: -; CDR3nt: TGTGCCAGCAGCGTAGGTGGGGGCTACACCGGGGAGCTGTTTTTT; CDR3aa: CASSVGGGYTGELFF
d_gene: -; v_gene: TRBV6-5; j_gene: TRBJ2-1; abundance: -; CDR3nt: TGTGCCAGCAGTCCCCTGAGCTCCTACAATGAGCAGTTCTTC; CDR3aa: CASSPLSSYNEQFF
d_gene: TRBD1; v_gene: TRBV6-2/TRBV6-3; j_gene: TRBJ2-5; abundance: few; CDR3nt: TGTGCCAGCAGCGGGGACAGCCAAGAGACCCAGTACTTC; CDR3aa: CASSGDSQETQYF
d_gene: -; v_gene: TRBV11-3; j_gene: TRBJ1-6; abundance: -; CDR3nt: TGTGCCAGCAGCGGCCCTTCGGGAAGGGATTCACCCCTCCACTTT; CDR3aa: CASSGPSGRDSPLHF
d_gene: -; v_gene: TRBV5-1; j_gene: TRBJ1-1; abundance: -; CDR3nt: TGCGCCAGCAGACCCGGACAGAACACTGAAGCTTTCTTT; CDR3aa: CASRPGQNTEAFF
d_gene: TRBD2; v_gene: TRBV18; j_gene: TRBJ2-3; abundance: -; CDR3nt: TGTGCCAGCTCACCACCGGTATCACTAGCGGGCGCAGATACGCAGTATTTT; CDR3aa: CASSPPVSLAGADTQYF
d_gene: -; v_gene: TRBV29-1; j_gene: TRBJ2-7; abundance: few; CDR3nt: TGCAGCGTTCTCGGACAGTACTACGAGCAGTACTTC; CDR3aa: CSVLGQYYEQYF
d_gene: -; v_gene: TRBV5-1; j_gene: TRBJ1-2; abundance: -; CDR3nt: TGCGCCAGCAGCTTGGACAGGCTGTATGGCTACACCTTC; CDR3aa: CASSLDRLYGYTF
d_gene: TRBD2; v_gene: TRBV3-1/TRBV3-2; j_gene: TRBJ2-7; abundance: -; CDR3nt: TGTGCCAGCAGCCAAGGGCTAGCGGGGGGGCGCTACGAGCAGTACTTC; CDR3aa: CASSQGLAGGRYEQYF
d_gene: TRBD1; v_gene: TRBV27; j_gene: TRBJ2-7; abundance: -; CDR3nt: TGTGCCTCACAACCAGCACAGGGGCCTTACTACGAGCAGTACTTC; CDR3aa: CASQPAQGPYYEQYF
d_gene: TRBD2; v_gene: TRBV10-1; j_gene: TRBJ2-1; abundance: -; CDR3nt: TGCGCCAGCAGTGGGACTAGCGGAGGGGAGGGGGAGCAGTTCTTC; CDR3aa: CASSGTSGGEGEQFF
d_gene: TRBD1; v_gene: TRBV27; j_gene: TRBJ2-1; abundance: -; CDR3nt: TGTGCCAGCAGTTCAACCCCCCTCGAAACAGGGGGCTGGGGCAATGAGCAGTTCTTC; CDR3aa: CASSSTPLETGGWGNEQFF
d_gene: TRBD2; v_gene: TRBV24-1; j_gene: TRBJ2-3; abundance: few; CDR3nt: TGTGCCACCTATAGCGGGAGGGCGGTGGATACGCAGTATTTT; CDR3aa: CATYSGRAVDTQYF
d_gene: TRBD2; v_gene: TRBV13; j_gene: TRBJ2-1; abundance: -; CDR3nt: TGTGCCAGCAGCTTGTCCGGGACTAGCCACAATGAGCAGTTCTTC; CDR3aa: CASSLSGTSHNEQFF
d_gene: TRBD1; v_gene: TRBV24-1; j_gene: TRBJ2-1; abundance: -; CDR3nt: TGTGCCACCAGTGACCTTTCACCGGGACAGGGCTACAATGAGCAGTTCTTC; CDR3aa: CATSDLSPGQGYNEQFF
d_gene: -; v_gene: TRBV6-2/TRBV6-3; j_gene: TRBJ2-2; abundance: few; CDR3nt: TGTGCCAGCAGCCCGACGACAGGAGAAACCGGGGAGCTGTTTTTT; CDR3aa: CASSPTTGETGELFF
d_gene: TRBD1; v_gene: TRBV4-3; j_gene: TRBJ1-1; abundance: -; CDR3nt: TGCGCCAGCACCAGAAGGGTCCAGGGGGTCATGAACACTGAAGCTTTCTTT; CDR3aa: CASTRRVQGVMNTEAFF
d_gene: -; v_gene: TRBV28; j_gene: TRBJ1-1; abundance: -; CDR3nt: TGTGCCAGCAAGCTTCAGGGGCCGAACACTGAAGCTTTCTTT; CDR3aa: CASKLQGPNTEAFF
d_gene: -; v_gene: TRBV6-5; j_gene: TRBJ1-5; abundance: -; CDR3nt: TGTGCCAGCAGTTATAGAGGGGGGGGACAGCCCCAGCATTTT; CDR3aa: CASSYRGGGQPQHF
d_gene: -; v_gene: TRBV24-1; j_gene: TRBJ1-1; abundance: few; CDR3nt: TGTGCCACCAGCAGCAGGGACAATACTGAAGCTTTCTTT; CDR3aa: CATSSRDNTEAFF
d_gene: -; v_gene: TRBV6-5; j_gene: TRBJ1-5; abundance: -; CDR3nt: TGTGCCAGCAGGGCGCAGGGGTATAGCAATCAGCCCCAGCATTTT; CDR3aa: CASRAQGYSNQPQHF
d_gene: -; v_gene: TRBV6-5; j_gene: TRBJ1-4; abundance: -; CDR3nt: TGTGCCAGCAGTACCGGGACGGGGGTGGTGCAACTGTTTTTT; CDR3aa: CASSTGTGVVQLFF
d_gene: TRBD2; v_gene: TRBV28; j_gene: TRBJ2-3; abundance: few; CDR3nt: TGTGCCAGCAGCTTGGGGGTAAGGACTAGCCGAGATACGCAGTATTTT; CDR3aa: CASSLGVRTSRDTQYF
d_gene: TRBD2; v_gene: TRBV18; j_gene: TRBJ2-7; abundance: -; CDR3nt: TGTGCCAGCTCACCATCTGCGGGGGGGCCTTTCCACGAGCAGTACTTC; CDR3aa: CASSPSAGGPFHEQYF
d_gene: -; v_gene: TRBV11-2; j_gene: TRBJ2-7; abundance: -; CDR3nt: TGTGCCAGCAGCTTAGTAGGACAGTCCTACGAGCAGTACTTC; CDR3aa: CASSLVGQSYEQYF
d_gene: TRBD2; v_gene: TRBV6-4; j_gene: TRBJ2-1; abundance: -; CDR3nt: TGTGCCAGCAGTGTTAGCGGGGGGGCCGGTGAGCAGTTCTTC; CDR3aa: CASSVSGGAGEQFF